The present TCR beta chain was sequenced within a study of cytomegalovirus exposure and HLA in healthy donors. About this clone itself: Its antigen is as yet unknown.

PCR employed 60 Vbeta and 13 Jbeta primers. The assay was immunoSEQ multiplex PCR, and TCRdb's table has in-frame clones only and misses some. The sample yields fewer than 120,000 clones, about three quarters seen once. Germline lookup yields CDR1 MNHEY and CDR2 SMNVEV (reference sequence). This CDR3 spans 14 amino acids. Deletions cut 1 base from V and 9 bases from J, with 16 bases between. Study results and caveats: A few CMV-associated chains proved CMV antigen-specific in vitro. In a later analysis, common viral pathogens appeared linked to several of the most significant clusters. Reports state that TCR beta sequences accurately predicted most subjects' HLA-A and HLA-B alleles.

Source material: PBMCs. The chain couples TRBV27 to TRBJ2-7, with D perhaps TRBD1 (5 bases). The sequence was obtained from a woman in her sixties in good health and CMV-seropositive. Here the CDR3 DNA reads TGTGCCAGCAGTTTATTGGGGCCCTGGGTAGCGCAGTACTTC. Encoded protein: CASSLLGPWVAQYF.